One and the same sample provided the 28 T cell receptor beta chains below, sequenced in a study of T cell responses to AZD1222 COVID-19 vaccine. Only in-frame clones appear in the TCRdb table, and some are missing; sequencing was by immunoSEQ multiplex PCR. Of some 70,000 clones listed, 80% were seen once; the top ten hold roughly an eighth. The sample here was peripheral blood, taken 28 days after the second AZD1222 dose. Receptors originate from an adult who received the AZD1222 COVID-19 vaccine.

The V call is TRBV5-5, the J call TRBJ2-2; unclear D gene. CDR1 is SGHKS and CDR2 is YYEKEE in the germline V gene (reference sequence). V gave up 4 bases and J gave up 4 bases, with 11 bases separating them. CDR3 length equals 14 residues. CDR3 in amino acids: CASSPFVGTGELFF. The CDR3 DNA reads TGTGCCAGCAGCCCGTTCGTCGGCACCGGGGAGCTGTTTTTT.

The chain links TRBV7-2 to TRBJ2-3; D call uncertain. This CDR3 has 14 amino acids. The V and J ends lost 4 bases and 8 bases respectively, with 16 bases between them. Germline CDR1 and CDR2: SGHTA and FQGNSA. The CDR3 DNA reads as TGTGCCAGCAGCTCCGGGCCTGCCCTAGGTACGCAGTATTTT. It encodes CASSSGPALGTQYF.

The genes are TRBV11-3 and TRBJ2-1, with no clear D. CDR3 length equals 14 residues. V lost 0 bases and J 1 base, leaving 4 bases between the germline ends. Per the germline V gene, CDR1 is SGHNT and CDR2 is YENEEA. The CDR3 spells CASSLDGSYNEQFF. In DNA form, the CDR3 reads TGTGCCAGCAGCTTAGACGGATCCTACAATGAGCAGTTCTTC.

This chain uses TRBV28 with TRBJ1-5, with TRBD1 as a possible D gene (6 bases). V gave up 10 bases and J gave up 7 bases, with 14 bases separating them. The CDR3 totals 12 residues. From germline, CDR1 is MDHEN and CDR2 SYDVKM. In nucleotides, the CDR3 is TGTGCCACCACAGGGACAAGACAGCCCCAGCATTTT. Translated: CATTGTRQPQHF.

The CDR3 bases are TGTGCCAGTAGTATTAACCAGGACTATGGCTACACCTTC. This codes for CASSINQDYGYTF. This chain links TRBV19 with TRBJ1-2, with D unresolved. V was cut by 3 bases and J by 3 bases, with 8 bases left in between. This CDR3 comprises 13 residues. The germline V gene has CDR1 LNHDA and CDR2 SQIVND (reference sequence).

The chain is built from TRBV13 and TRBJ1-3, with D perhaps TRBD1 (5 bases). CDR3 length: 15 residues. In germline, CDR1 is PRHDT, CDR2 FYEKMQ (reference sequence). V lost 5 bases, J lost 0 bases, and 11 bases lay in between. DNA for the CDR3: TGTGCCAGCAGCAGGTGGGGACTCTCTGGAAACACCATATATTTT. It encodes CASSRWGLSGNTIYF.

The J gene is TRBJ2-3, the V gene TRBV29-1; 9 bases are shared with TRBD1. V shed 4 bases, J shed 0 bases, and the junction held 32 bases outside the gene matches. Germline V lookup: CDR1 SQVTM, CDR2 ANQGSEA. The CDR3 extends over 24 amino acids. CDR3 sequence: CSVGVVVGTGFVGRRFSSTDTQYF. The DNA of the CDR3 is TGCAGCGTTGGGGTAGTCGTCGGGACAGGGTTTGTTGGGCGGCGATTTTCTAGCACAGATACGCAGTATTTT.

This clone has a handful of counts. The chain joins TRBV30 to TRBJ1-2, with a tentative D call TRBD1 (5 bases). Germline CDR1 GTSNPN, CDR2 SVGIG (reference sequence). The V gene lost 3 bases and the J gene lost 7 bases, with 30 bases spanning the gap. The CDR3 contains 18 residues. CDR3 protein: CAWRGGFSPDKLFLGYTF. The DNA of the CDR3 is TGTGCCTGGAGGGGAGGATTCAGTCCGGACAAACTATTTCTTGGCTACACCTTC.

CDR3 in amino acids: CASSTLRDLLYGYTF. In DNA form, the CDR3 reads TGTGCCAGCAGTACACTCAGGGACCTGCTTTATGGCTACACCTTC. This chain joins TRBV6-5 and TRBJ1-2; maybe TRBD1 (5 bases). The germline V gene encodes CDR1 MNHEY and CDR2 SVGAGI. The CDR3 runs to 15 residues. The germline V and J ends were trimmed by 5 bases and 5 bases, with 18 bases remaining between them.

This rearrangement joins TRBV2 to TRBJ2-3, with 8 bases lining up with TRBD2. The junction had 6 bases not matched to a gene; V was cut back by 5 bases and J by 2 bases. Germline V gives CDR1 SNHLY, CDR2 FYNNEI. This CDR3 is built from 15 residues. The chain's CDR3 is CASSYEREYTDTQYF. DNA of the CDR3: TGTGCCAGCAGTTATGAGCGGGAGTACACAGATACGCAGTATTTT.

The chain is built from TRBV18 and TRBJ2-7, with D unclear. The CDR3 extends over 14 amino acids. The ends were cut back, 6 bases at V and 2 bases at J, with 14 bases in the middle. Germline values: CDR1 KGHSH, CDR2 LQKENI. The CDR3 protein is CASSAGSTTYEQYF. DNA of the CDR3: TGTGCCAGCTCCGCCGGGTCCACCACCTACGAGCAGTACTTC.

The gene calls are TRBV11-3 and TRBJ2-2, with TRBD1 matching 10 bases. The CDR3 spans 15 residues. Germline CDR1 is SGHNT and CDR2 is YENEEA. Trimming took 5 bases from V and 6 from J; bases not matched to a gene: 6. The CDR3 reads CASSRGQGESGELFF. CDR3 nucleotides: TGTGCCAGCAGCCGTGGACAGGGGGAGTCCGGGGAGCTGTTTTTT.

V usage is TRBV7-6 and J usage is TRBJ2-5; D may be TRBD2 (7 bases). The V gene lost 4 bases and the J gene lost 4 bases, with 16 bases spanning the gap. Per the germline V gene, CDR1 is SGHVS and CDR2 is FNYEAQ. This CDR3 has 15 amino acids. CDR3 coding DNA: TGTGCCAGCAGCTACCCGTCGGGGGGCTCAGAGACCCAGTACTTC. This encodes CASSYPSGGSETQYF.

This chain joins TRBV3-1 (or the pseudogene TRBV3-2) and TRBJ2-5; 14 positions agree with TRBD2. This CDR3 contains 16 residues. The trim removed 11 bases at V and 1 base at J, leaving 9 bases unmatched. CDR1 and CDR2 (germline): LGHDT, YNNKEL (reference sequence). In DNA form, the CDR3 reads TGTGCCCGAAAAACCGGGACTAGCGGGGGCCAAGAGACCCAGTACTTC. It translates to CARKTGTSGGQETQYF.

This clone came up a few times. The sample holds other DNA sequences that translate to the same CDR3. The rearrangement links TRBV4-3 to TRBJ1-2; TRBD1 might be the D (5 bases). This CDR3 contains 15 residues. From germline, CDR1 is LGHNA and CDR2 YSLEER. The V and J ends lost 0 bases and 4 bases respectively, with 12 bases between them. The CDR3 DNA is TGCGCCAGCAGCCAAGATCGAGGGGATGGCTATGGCTACACCTTC. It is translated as CASSQDRGDGYGYTF.

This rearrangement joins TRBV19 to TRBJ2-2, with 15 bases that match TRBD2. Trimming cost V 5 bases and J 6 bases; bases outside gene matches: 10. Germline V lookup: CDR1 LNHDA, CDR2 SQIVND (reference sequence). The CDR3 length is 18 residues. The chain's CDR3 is CASSPKGLAGGRPGELFF. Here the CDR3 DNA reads TGTGCCAGTAGTCCGAAGGGACTAGCGGGGGGTCGGCCCGGGGAGCTGTTTTTT.

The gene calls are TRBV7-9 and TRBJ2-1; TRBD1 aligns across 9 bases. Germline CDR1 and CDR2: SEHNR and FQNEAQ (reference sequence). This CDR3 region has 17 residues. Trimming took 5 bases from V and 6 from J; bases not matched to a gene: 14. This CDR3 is CASSILSPGQGGNEQFF. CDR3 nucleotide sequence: TGTGCCAGCAGCATACTGTCTCCGGGACAGGGCGGCAATGAGCAGTTCTTC. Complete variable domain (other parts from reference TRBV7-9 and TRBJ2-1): DTGVSQNPRHKITKRGQNVTFRCDPISEHNRLYWYRQTLGQGPEFLTYFQNEAQLEKSRLLSDRFSAERPKGSFSTLEIQRTEQGDSAMYLCASSILSPGQGGNEQFFGPGTRLTVL.

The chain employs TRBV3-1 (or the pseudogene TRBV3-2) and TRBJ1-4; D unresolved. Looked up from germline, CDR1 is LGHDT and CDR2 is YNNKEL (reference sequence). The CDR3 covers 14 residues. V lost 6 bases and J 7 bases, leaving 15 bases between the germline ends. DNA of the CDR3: TGTGCCAGCAGTAACAAGCAAGTAGCTGAAAAACTGTTTTTT. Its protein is CASSNKQVAEKLFF.

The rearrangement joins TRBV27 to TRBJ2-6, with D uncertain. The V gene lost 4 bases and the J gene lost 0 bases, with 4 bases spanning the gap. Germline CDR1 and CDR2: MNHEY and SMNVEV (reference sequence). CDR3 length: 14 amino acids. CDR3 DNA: TGTGCCAGCAGTTGGGACTCTGGGGCCAACGTCCTGACTTTC. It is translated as CASSWDSGANVLTF.

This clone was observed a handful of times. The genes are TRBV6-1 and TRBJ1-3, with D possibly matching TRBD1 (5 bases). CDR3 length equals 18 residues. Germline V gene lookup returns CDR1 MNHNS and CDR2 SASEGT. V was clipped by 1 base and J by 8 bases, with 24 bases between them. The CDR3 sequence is CASSEVPGTVRKGDTIYF. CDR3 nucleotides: TGTGCCAGCAGTGAAGTTCCTGGGACGGTCCGGAAAGGCGACACCATATATTTT.

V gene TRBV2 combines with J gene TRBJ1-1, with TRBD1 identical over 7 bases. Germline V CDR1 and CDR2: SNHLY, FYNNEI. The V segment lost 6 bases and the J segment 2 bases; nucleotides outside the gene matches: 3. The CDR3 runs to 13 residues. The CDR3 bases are TGTGCCAGCAGGAGGGACAGTAACACTGAAGCTTTCTTT. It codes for CASRRDSNTEAFF.

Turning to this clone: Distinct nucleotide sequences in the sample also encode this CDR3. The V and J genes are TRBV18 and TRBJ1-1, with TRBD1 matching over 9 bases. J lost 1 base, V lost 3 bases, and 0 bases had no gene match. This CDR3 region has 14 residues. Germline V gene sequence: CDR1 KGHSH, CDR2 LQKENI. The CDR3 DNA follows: TGTGCCAGCTCACCGGACAGGGGGAACACTGAAGCTTTCTTT. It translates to CASSPDRGNTEAFF.

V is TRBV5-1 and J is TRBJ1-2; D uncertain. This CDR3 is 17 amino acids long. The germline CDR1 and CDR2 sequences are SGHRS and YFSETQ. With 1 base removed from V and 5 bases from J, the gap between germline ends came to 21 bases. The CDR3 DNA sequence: TGCGCCAGCAGCTTGAGTAGTGGGCAGGACCTGATATATGGCTACACCTTC. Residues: CASSLSSGQDLIYGYTF.

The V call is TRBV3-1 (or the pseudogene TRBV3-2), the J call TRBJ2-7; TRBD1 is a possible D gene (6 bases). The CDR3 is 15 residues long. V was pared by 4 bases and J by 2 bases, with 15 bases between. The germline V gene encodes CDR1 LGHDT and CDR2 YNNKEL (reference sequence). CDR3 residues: CASSPRGDPPYEQYF. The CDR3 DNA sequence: TGTGCCAGCAGCCCCAGGGGCGATCCACCCTACGAGCAGTACTTC.

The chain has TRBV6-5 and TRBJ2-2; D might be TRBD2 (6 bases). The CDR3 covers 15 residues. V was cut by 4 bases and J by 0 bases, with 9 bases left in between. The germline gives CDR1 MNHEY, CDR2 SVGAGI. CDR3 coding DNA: TGTGCCAGCAGTTTAGCGGTTTCGAACACCGGGGAGCTGTTTTTT. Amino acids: CASSLAVSNTGELFF.

CDR3 coding DNA: TGTGCCAGCAGCCAGGGTGGACAGGGGGTGAATCAGCCCCAGCATTTT. This codes for CASSQGGQGVNQPQHF. V usage is TRBV3-1 (or the pseudogene TRBV3-2) and J usage is TRBJ1-5, with 10 bases fitting TRBD1. This CDR3 region has 16 residues. The V gene's germline CDR1 is LGHDT and CDR2 YNNKEL (reference sequence). V shed 3 bases, J shed 4 bases, and the junction held 6 bases outside the gene matches.

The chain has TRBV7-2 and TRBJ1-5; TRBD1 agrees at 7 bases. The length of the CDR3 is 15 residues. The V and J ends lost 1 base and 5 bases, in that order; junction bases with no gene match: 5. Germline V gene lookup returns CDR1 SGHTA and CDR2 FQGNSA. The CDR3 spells CASSLDRDRDQPQHF. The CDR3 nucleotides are TGTGCCAGCAGCTTAGACCGGGACAGAGATCAGCCCCAGCATTTT.

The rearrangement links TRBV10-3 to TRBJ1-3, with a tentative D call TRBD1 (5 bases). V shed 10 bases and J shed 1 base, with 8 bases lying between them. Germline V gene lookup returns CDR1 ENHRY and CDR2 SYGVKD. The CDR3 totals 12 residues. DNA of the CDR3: TGTGCCACTCAGGGTTCTGGAAACACCATATATTTT. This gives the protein CATQGSGNTIYF.